These 2 T cell receptor beta chains originate from one sample sequenced in a study of technical replicates of blood from a handful of donors. TCRdb's table, derived via immunoSEQ multiplex PCR, lists solely in-frame clones and lacks some. The sample consists of 55,000 to 75,000 clones, 85% to 95% of them appearing once. The sample taken for sequencing was PBMCs. All receptors derive from a human donor in good health. Some clones in this sample may be carry-over from other donors' samples.

A few counts support this clone. The gene calls are TRBV4-3 and TRBJ1-4; D remains unclear. CDR3 length: 15 residues. The ends were cut back, 4 bases at V and 4 bases at J, with 13 bases in the middle. Germline V CDR1 and CDR2: LGHNA, YSLEER. This CDR3 is CASSPRGQLNEKLFF. The CDR3 DNA sequence: TGCGCCAGCAGCCCGAGAGGGCAGCTTAATGAAAAACTGTTTTTT.

The chain has TRBV9 and TRBJ2-7, with D possibly being TRBD2 (6 bases). Germline V CDR1 and CDR2: SGDLS, YYNGEE. This CDR3 is 15 amino acids long. The V end was cut by 3 bases, the J end by 6 bases, with 19 bases between. DNA of the CDR3: TGTGCCAGCAGCGCGCGGGACTCTCGGCCCGTCGAGCAGTACTTC. Translated: CASSARDSRPVEQYF.